The T cell receptor beta chain described here comes from a study of beta chain features in type 1 diabetes. Across the study: Sorted cells, approximately 100,000,000 in number, were examined across all samples.

Reverse transcription of all isolated RNA meant that expressed TCRB transcripts were sequenced. Assay used: immunoSEQ multiplex PCR; TCRdb lists only in-frame clones, some missing. The table shows 300,000 to 350,000 clones, with 6.5% to 10% occurring only once. Via the markers CD45RO/CCR7/CD25/CD127/CD95/CD27, stem cell-like memory, regulatory, central memory and naive CD4+ cells were sorted. Whole-study results and caveats: Comparison showed that naive, central memory and Treg TCRB repertoires appeared more similar among patients than among healthy donors. When Type 1 diabetes patients were examined, their TCRB CDR3s proved moderately but significantly shorter in all four CD4+ subsets.

The table lists this clone with a few counts. Antigen unknown. CDR3 length equals 15 residues. J was trimmed by 9 bases and V by 4 bases; bases with no gene match: 6. Germline CDR1 and CDR2: SGHNT and YYREEE (reference sequence). The sample consisted of central memory CD4+ T cells from blood. The chain joins TRBV5-4 to TRBJ2-1; 14 nucleotides agree with TRBD2. The receptor was isolated from a woman aged 18-29 years in good health. The CDR3 is CASSRLAGGFGEQFF. The DNA of the CDR3 is TGTGCCAGCAGCAGACTAGCGGGAGGGTTCGGTGAGCAGTTCTTC.